Following are 5 T cell receptor beta chains from one sample sequenced in a study of T-cell reconstitution after alpha-beta-depleted transplantation in children listed by TCRdb under 2016. Sample treatment or condition, as interpreted from the label and publication: allogeneic hematopoietic cell transplantation with graft depleted of TCRalphabeta T cells and CD19 B cells. The library was prepared using PCR. TCRdb names Illumina HiSeq 2500 as the instrument used. TCR libraries were prepared with molecular barcoding, using unique molecular identifiers to normalize TCRbeta repertoire quantification. TCRdb itself trimmed the public reads at Q25 with fastp, ran MiXCR and retained productive beta chains. Each CDR3 protein gets just one entry, which takes the most common genes and DNA from the rows behind it. Recorded for this sample are 540,000 or so distinct CDR3 sequences; roughly 23% of them occurred a single time. Over 12% of the sample rests with the top ten.

Source: PBMCs, mostly from graft donor cells, taken 360 days after TCRalphabeta/CD19-depleted stem cell transplant. All receptors derive from a boy younger than two who had a stem cell transplant for acute myeloid leukemia, so the T cells may come from the graft donor.

The chain recombines TRBV4-2 with TRBJ2-2, with a weak D call TRBD2 (5 bases). CDR1 is LGHNA, CDR2 YNFKEQ, per germline. The V gene lost 4 bases and the J gene lost 2 bases, with 35 bases spanning the gap. The CDR3 has 23 amino acids. CDR3 DNA: TGTGCCAGCAGCCCAGAGGGATCATTGCCATCCCTTTGGATAACCATAAACACCGGGGAGCTGTTTTTT. Encoded protein: CASSPEGSLPSLWITINTGELFF.

This clonotype has more than one count but fewer than ten. The genes are TRBV12-3 or TRBV12-4 and TRBJ2-6; 9 bases are a match to TRBD1. Trimming at V came to 6 bases and at J to 4 bases, leaving 4 bases not matched to a gene. The CDR3 spans 15 residues. The CDR3 is CASRTTGGGANVLTF. The CDR3 nucleotides are TGTGCCAGCAGGACAACAGGGGGCGGGGCCAACGTCCTGACTTTC.

This clonotype was recorded many times. The chain is built from TRBV5-1 and TRBJ1-2, with no clear D. Trimming shortened V by 4 bases and J by 4 bases, and 17 bases separated the two germline ends. Germline CDR1 reads SGHRS; CDR2 reads YFSETQ. The CDR3 sequence is 15 residues long. CDR3 loop: CASSEKKDGTYGYTF. The CDR3 DNA follows: TGCGCCAGCAGCGAAAAGAAAGACGGAACCTATGGCTACACCTTC.

The chain carries TRBV11-2 and TRBJ2-1; possibly TRBD1 or TRBD2 for D (5 bases each). Germline CDR1 and CDR2: SGHAT and FQNNGV. V was clipped by 5 bases and J by 9 bases, with 20 bases between them. The CDR3 extends over 15 amino acids. The CDR3 sequence is CASSPHGTQQAEQFF. CDR3 nucleotides: TGTGCCAGCAGCCCCCACGGGACGCAGCAGGCTGAGCAGTTCTTC.

The chain joins TRBV7-2 to TRBJ2-1; D possibly corresponds to TRBD2 (5 bases). CDR3 length: 14 amino acids. V gave up 5 bases and J gave up 8 bases, with 16 bases separating them. The V gene's germline CDR1 is SGHTA and CDR2 FQGNSA. In nucleotides, the CDR3 is TGTGCCAGCAGCCCGGGGTGGGGTCGGGATGAGCAGTTCTTC. Its translation: CASSPGWGRDEQFF.